This entry concerns a single T cell receptor (beta chain). The target of this receptor is not known. No qualities accompany the bases; no much larger clone lies one base away. This specimen comes from a study of T-cell memory formation after mild COVID-19 (dated by TCRdb to about 2021). Concerning the study at large: TCR sequence clusters from the two donors were found to be largely donor specific. In a couple of donors, T-cell clones that expanded and contracted after mild COVID-19 were tracked by sequencing TCRalpha and TCRbeta repertoires over time. The cohort was made up of two young adult volunteers, one female and one male, who were previously healthy. The research as a whole found: Some responding clones were detected in pre-infection memory, which suggested that pre-existing cross-reactive memory T cells had joined the SARS-CoV-2 response. Contracting CD4+ clones were located mainly in the CM and EM memory subsets, whereas CD8+ clones were found to be enriched in EMRA. SARS-CoV-2 specificity of the second-wave clones peaking on day 37 was not confirmed. From day 15 to 85, contracting clones showed balanced CD4/CD8 phenotypes, whereas a second wave of clones that expanded from day 15 to 37 leaned towards CD4+. Only a couple of mild cases were covered by the study, and larger cohorts that include severe cases with pre-infection samples were considered necessary.

PBMCs were isolated by Ficoll-Paque density gradient centrifugation. Instrument used: Illumina NovaSeq 6000. TCRalpha and TCRbeta cDNA libraries were built by 5'RACE with constant-segment primers, adding sample barcodes and unique molecular identifiers. Trizol reagent was used to extract RNA from every sample. Amplification of the libraries took two PCR steps, and the second step added a second sample barcode plus Illumina TruSeq adapters. Sequencing of the libraries was done on an Illumina NovaSeq, producing 2 x 150 bp paired-end reads. Turning to the authors' computational methods: With migec v1.2.7, reads were demultiplexed and then collapsed into UMI-guided consensus sequences. Using mixcr v2.1.11, UMI consensuses were aligned to TRA and TRB V and J templates and then assembled into clonotypes. A clonotype was counted as expanded or contracted only if both edgeR and NoisET called the change significant, with noise models trained on biological replicates. For edgeR calls, a false discovery rate-adjusted p below 0.01 and a log2 fold-change threshold of 1 were applied. As an exploratory analysis of dynamics, max-normalized trajectories of the 1000 most abundant clonotypes were examined with PCA combined with hierarchical clustering. Separately sequenced CD4+ and CD8+ repertoires were used to assign a CD4 or CD8 phenotype to each responding clone. TCRdb took the public reads, trimmed them with fastp at Q25, ran MiXCR for clone calling and kept in-frame beta chains. CDR3 protein duplicates are merged, each entry listing the most common genes and DNA. Here the V and J calls rest on TCRdb's processing, not on the authors' analysis. The sample has 540,000 or so distinct CDR3 sequences on record, roughly 22% of them singletons. The ten largest clones represent under 15% of the sample.

The CDR3, cysteine through phenylalanine, is 13 amino acids long. The CDR3 DNA has 39 bases and is translated from base 1. Trimming at the junction amounts to 6 bases on V and 4 bases on J, and the germline ends lie 11 bases apart. CDR1 and CDR2, looked up from the germline V gene, are SGHTA and FQGNSA. The sequenced sample consisted of PBMCs or a T cell subset sorted from them (not recorded which). The rearrangement combines TRBV7-2 with TRBJ2-3; no D gene call is confident. The source is an adult woman who had mild COVID-19 (a few samples of this study predate the infection). The sample titles of this study are shuffled in the database, so cell type and time point are left out; the donor was told from shared clones. The DNA reads TGTGCCAGCAGTTTCCGATTGGCAGATACGCAGTATTTT. Its coded protein is CASSFRLADTQYF.